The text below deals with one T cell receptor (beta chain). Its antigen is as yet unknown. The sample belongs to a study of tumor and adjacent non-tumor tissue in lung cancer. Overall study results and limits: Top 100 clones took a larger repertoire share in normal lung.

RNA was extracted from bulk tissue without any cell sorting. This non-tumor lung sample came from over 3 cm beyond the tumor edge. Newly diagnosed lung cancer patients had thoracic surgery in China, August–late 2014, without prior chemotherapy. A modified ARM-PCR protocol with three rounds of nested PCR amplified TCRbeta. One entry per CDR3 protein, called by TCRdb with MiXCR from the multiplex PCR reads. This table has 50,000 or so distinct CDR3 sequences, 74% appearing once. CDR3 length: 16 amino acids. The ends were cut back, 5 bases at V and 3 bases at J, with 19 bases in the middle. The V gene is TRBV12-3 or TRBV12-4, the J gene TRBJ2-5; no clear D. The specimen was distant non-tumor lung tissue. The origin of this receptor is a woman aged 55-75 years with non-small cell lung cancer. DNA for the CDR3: TGTGCCAGCAGTAACTCGCCAAGTGGCTCGAAAGAGACCCAGTACTTC. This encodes CASSNSPSGSKETQYF.